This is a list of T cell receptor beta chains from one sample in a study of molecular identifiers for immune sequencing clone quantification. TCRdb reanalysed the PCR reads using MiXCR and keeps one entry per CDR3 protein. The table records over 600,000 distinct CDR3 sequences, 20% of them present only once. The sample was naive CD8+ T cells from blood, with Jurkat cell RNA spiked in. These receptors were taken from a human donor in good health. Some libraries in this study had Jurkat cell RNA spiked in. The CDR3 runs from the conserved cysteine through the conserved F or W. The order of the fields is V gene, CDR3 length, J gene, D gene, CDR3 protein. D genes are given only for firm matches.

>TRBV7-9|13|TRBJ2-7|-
CASSDGHGGEQYF
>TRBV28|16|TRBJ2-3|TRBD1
CASSLYPTGPTDTQYF
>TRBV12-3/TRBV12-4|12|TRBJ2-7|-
CASSFASSEQYF
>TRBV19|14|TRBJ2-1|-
CASSIGGFSEEKFF
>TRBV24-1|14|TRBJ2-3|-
CATSDLQSGDMQYF
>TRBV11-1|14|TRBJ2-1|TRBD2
CASSLPSGFPGQFF
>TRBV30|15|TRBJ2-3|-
CAWSDEMRWGDTQYF
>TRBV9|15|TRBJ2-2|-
CASSVDRQSGGELFF
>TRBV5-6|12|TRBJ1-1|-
CASSFGLTEAFF
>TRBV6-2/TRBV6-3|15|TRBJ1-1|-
CASSPRGVVDTEAFF
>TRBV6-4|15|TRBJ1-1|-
CASGDALTVNTEAFF
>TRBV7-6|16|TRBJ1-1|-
CASSRGGGRGTYEAFF
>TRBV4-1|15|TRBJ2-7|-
CASSQDNGNSYEQYF
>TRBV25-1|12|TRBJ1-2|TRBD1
CAAGTGAYGYTF
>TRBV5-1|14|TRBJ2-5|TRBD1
CASSPDRAQETQYF
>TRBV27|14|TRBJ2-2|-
CASSYVPNTGELFF
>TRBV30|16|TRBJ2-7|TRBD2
CAWSVKREAFSYEQYF
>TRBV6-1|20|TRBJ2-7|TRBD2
CASSERVSGASGSLPGEQYF
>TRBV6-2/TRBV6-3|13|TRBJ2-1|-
CASAIPGYNEQFF
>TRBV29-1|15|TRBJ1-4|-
CSVQGSFATNEKLSF
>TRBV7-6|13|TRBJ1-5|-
CASSLDASQPQHF
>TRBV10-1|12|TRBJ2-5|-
CASSDGSETQYF
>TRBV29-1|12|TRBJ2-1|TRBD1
CSEGQGFNEQFF
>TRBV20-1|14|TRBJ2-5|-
CSARDRGGPETQYF
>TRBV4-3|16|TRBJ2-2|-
CASSQDWQTNTGELFF
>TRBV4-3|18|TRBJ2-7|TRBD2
CASSPGGGLASFPYEQYF
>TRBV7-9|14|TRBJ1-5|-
CASSLGWAGEPQHF
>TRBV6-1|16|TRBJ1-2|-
CASSLAGTQTNYGYTF
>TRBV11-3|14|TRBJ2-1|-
CASSPLGSSNEQFF
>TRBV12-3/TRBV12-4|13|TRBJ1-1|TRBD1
CASSSPGQGKAFF
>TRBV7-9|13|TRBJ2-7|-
CASRKLEDYEQYF
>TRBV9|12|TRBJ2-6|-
CASSVRANVLTF
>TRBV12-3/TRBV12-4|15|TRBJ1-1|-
CASSHGGLLNTEAFF
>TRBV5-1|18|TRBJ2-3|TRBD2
CASTGLAGGPGGPDTQYF
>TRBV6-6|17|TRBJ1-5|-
CASSYSGPGGFNQPQHF
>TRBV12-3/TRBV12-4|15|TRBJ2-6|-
CASRDGLSGANVLTF
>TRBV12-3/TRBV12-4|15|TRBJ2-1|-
CASSLSGPPYNEQFF
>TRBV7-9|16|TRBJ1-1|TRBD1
CASSPPDRGMNTEAFF
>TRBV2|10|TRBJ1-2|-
CASFGYGYTF
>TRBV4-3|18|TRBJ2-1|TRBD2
CASSQDIILAGANNEQFF
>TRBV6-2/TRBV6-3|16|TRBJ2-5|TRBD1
CASSYSMDRAAETQYF
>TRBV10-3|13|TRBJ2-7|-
CAITGSELEEQYF
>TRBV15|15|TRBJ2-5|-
CATSRVPGSGETQYF
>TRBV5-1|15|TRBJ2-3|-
CASSFTGWGTDTQYF
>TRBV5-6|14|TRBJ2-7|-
CASSFNQGTYERYF
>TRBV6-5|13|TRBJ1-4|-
CASSYVGQEKLFF
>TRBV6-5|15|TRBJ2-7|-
CASSYLGEATNEQYF
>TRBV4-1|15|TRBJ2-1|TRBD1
CASSQGGTGYNEQFF
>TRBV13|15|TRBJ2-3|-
CAGSFSGVMTDTQYF
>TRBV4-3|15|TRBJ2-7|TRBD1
CASSQVAGGGYEQYF
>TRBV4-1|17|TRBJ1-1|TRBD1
CASSQSKAVQGDTEAFF
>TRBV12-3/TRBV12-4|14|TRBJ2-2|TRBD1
CASSEGQGPGELFF
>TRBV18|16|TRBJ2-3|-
CASSPPKIGSTDTQYF
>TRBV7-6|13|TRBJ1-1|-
CASSLDIDSEAFF
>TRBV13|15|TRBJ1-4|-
CASSLFGTENEKLFF
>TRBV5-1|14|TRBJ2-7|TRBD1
CASSFGQGGFEQYF
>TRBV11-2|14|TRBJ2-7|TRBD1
CASSFWTGSDEQYF
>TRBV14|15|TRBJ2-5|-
CASSPIDRTQETQYF
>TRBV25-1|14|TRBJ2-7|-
CASSDGAGAYEQYF